This T cell receptor beta chain was profiled in a study of early T cells in non-severe SARS-CoV-2 infection. Turning to the study itself: Investigators sequenced bulk RNA drawn from unsorted whole blood, and chains remained unpaired. Whole-study results and caveats: Anti-spike CD8 specificities were favored by VDJdb matching, whose results missed private and CD4 specificities.

This clonotype was found a few times. Its antigen is not known. CDR3 length: 17 residues. V was clipped by 0 bases and J by 2 bases; unmatched bases: 9. Germline V gene sequence: CDR1 SNHLY, CDR2 FYNNEI. The TCR library protocol was used to attach unique molecular identifiers. These identifiers were attached to individual cDNA molecules. TCRdb called the 5' RACE reads again in MiXCR, with one record for every CDR3 protein. The sample lists roughly 75,000 distinct CDR3 sequences; 8.5% to 10% were seen once. V gene TRBV2 combines with J gene TRBJ2-5; 7 bases align to TRBD2. The sample taken for sequencing was whole blood. This TCR was sampled from an adult who was a healthcare worker with PCR-confirmed SARS-CoV-2 infection or an uninfected control (not recorded which). CDR3 sequence: CASSEAPTSVIQETQYF. For the CDR3, the DNA is TGTGCCAGCAGTGAAGCTCCAACTAGCGTTATTCAAGAGACCCAGTACTTC.